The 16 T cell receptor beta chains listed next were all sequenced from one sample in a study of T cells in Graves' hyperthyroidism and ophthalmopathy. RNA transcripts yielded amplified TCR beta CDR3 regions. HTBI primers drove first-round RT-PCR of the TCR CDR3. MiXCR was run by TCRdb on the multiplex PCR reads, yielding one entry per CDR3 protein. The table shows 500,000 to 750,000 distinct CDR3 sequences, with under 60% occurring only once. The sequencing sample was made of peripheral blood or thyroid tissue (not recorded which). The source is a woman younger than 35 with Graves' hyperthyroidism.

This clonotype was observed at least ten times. CDR3 sequence: CASSLTQGAWVQETQYF. DNA of the CDR3: TGTGCCAGCAGTCTTACCCAGGGGGCGTGGGTCCAAGAGACCCAGTACTTC. The chain recombines TRBV27 with TRBJ2-5; 8 nucleotides agree with TRBD1. The CDR3 consists of 17 residues. The V and J ends lost 5 bases and 1 base, in that order; junction bases with no gene match: 12. The germline CDR1 and CDR2 sequences are MNHEY and SMNVEV (reference sequence).

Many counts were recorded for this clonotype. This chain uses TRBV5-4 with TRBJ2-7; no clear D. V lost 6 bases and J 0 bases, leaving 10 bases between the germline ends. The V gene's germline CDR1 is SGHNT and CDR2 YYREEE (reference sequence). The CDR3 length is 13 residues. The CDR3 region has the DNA TGTGCCAGCACCAACTACGACTCCTACGAGCAGTACTTC. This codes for CASTNYDSYEQYF.

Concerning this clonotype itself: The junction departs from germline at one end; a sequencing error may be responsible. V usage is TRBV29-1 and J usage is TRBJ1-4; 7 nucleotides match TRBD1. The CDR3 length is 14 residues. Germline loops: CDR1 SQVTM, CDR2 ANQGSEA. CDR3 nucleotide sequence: TGCAGCGTTAGACAGGGTACAACTGATGAAAAACTGTTTTTT. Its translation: CSVRQGTTDEKLFF.

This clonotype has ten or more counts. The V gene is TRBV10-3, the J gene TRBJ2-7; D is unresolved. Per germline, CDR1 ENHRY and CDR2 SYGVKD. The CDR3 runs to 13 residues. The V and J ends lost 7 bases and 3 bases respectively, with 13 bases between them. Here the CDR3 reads CAITSRSLYEQYF. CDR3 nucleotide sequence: TGTGCCATCACTTCCAGGAGCCTCTACGAGCAGTACTTC.

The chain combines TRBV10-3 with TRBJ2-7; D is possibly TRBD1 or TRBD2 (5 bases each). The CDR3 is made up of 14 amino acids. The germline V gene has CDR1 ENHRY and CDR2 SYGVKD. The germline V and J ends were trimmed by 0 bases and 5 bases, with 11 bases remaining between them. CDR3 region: CAISESGRDHEQYF. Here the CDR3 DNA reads TGTGCCATCAGTGAGTCCGGCAGGGACCACGAGCAGTACTTC.

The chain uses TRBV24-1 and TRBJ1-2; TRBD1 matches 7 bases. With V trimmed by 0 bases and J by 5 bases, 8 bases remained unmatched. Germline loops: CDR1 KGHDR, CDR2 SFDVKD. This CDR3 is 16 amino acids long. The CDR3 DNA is TGTGCCACCAGTGATTTGACAGGGGTCTTCGGTTATGGCTACACCTTC. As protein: CATSDLTGVFGYGYTF.

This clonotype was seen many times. CDR3 residues: CAISALYSNTEAFF. The CDR3 DNA reads TGTGCCATCAGTGCGCTCTACAGCAACACTGAAGCTTTCTTT. This chain connects TRBV10-3 to TRBJ1-1, with D unresolved. This CDR3 is 14 amino acids long. Between the trimmed V and J ends, which lost 4 bases and 2 bases, there was a span of 11 bases. The germline CDR1 and CDR2 sequences are ENHRY and SYGVKD.

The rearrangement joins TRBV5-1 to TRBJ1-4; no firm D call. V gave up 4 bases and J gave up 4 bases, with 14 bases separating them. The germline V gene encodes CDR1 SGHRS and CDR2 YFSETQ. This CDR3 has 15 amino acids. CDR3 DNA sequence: TGCGCCAGCAGCCGCTCCGGGAGAGATAATGAAAAACTGTTTTTT. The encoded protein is CASSRSGRDNEKLFF.

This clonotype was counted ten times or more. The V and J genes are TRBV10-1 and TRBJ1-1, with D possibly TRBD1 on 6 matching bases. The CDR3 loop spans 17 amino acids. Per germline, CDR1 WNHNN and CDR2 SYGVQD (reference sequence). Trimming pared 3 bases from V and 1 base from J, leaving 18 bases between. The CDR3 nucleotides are TGCGCCAGCAGTGAAAAGAGAGGGGGACGGCCGAACACTGAAGCTTTCTTT. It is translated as CASSEKRGGRPNTEAFF.

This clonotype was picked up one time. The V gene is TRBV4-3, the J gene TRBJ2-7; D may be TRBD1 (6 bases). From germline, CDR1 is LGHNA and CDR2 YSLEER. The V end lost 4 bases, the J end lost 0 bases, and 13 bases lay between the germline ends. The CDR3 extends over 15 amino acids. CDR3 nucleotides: TGCGCCAGCAGCCGAGATAGGGGGTCCTCCTACGAGCAGTACTTC. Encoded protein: CASSRDRGSSYEQYF.

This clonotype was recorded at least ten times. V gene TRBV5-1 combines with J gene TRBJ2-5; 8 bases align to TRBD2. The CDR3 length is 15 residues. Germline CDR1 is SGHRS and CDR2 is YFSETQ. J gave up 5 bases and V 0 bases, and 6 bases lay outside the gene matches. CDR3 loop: CASSLGAGVEETQYF. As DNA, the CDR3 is TGCGCCAGCAGCTTGGGAGCGGGAGTTGAGGAGACCCAGTACTTC.

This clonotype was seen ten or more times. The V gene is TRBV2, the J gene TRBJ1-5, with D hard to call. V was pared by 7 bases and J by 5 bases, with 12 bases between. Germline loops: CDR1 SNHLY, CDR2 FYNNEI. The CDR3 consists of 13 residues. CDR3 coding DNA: TGTGCCAGCAACGCGGTGGGTGATCAGCCCCAGCATTTT. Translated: CASNAVGDQPQHF.

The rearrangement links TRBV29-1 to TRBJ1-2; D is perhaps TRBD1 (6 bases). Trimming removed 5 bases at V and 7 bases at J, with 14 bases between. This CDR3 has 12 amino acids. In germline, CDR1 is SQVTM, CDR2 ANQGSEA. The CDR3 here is CSVRAGEGGYTF. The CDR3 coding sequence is TGCAGCGTTAGGGCAGGGGAGGGTGGCTACACCTTC.

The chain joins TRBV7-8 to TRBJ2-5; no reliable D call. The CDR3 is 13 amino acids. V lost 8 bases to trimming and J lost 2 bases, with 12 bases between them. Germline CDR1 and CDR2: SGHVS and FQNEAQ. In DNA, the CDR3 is TGTGCCAGCCCCTTGGGCAGTCAAGAGACCCAGTACTTC. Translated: CASPLGSQETQYF.

The DNA of the CDR3 is TGTGCCAGCAGCTTTTTACAGGGTTCCTACGAGCAGTACTTC. Amino acid sequence: CASSFLQGSYEQYF. The gene calls are TRBV7-2 and TRBJ2-7, with D tentatively TRBD1 (6 bases). V was trimmed by 3 bases and J by 1 base, leaving 10 bases between them. The CDR3 consists of 14 residues. CDR1 SGHTA and CDR2 FQGNSA come from the germline V gene.

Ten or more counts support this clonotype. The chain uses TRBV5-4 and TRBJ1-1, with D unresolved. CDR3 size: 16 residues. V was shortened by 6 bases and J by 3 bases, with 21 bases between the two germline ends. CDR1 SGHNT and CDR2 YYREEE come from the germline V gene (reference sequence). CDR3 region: CASTPGLVQRDTEAFF. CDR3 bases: TGTGCCAGCACGCCGGGGTTGGTACAACGAGACACTGAAGCTTTCTTT.